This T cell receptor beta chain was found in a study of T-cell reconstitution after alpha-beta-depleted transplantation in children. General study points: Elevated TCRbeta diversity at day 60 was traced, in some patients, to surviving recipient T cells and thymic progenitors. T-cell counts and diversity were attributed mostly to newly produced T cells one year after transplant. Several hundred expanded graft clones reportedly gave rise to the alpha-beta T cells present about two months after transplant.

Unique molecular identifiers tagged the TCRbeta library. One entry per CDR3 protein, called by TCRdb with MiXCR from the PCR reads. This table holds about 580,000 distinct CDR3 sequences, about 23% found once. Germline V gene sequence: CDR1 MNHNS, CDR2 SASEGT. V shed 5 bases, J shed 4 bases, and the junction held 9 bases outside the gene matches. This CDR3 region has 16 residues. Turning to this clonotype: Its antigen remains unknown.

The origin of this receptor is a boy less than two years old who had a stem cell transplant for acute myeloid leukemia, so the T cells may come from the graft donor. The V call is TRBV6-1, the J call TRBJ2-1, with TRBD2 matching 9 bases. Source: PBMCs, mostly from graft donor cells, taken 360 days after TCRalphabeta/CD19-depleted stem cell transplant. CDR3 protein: CASSPSTAGGYNEQFF. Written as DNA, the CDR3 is TGTGCCAGCAGTCCTTCAACTGCGGGGGGGTACAATGAGCAGTTCTTC.